This T cell receptor (beta chain) was identified in a study of blood T cell repertoires in COVID-19. Study-wide context: Specimens from acute and convalescent COVID-19 originated in the United States, Italy and Spain. T cells, B-cell-depleted T cells, or PBMCs provided the cDNA or gDNA that served as material.

Authors' data handling: Amplification from reference gene primers served as the basis for estimated nucleated cell counts. The repertoire was sequenced with immunoSEQ multiplex PCR; TCRdb's copy has only in-frame clones and lacks some. The V and J calls and clone size come from that table; D and trimming were worked out from the DNA. The sample lists 120,000 to 150,000 clones; 80% to 90% were seen once. The V end lost 6 bases, the J end lost 2 bases, and 16 bases lay between the germline ends. The CDR3 length is 16 residues. Germline V gene lookup returns CDR1 SNHLY and CDR2 FYNNEI. The TCR was taken from a human donor with acute or convalescent COVID-19. The donor label of this sample is uncertain. What was sequenced was peripheral blood. The chain uses TRBV2 and TRBJ2-2, with no clear D. The CDR3 nucleotides are TGTGCCAGCAGCCCGACTGGGTTGGCAAACACCGGGGAGCTGTTTTTT. Encoded protein: CASSPTGLANTGELFF.